Presented here are 23 T cell receptor beta chains from one specimen sequenced in a study of post-analysis software for immune sequencing data. Study-level points and caveats: About 5 TRBV segments were significantly more frequent in patients than in controls. TRBV5-6, TRBV5-1 and TRBV20-1 were among these segments.

Their target antigens are unknown. The authors incorporated unique molecular identifiers into the TCR beta cDNA libraries. TCRdb re-derived calls from the PCR reads in MiXCR, one entry per CDR3 protein. The table records 600,000 to 700,000 distinct CDR3 sequences, approximately 60% of them present only once. The specimen sequenced was blood. The receptors originated from a girl aged 2 to 10 with multiple sclerosis.

The chain employs TRBV20-1 and TRBJ2-3; TRBD2 matches 10 bases. Germline loops: CDR1 DFQATT, CDR2 SNEGSKA (reference sequence). The CDR3 is 17 residues long. With V trimmed by 2 bases and J by 2 bases, 10 bases remained unmatched. The CDR3 DNA is TGCAGTGCTAGAAATCAGCGAGGGACTAGCGTCACAGATACGCAGTATTTT. It translates to CSARNQRGTSVTDTQYF.

The rearrangement uses TRBV4-3 and TRBJ2-3; 8 bases align to TRBD2. This CDR3 spans 16 amino acids. The germline V gene has CDR1 LGHNA and CDR2 YSLEER. V was pared by 0 bases and J by 0 bases, with 2 bases of the junction left unmatched. The CDR3 sequence: CASSQEREASTDTQYF. For the CDR3, the DNA is TGCGCCAGCAGCCAAGAGCGGGAGGCTAGCACAGATACGCAGTATTTT.

V usage is TRBV20-1 and J usage is TRBJ2-2; D is possibly TRBD1 (6 bases). Germline CDR1 DFQATT, CDR2 SNEGSKA (reference sequence). Trimming took 4 bases from V and 6 from J, leaving 18 bases between them. The CDR3 consists of 15 residues. The CDR3, as DNA: TGCAGTGCTACCCTGAGTGGGGGCGCCGCCGGGGAGCTGTTTTTT. Encoded protein: CSATLSGGAAGELFF.

The gene calls are TRBV12-3 or TRBV12-4 and TRBJ2-7; 8 nucleotides align to TRBD2. Matching the DNA end better, TRBJ2-5 makes the J call doubtful. This CDR3 spans 14 amino acids. Here the CDR3 DNA reads TGTGCCAGCAGTTTCGGGACTAGATGGGAGACCCAGTACTTC. The encoded protein is CASSFGTRWETQYF.

The sample holds a few counts of this clonotype. This chain joins TRBV20-1 and TRBJ1-1; possibly TRBD1 for D (5 bases). V lost 3 bases and J lost 2, with 13 bases in between. The CDR3 runs 14 residues. The germline V gene has CDR1 DFQATT and CDR2 SNEGSKA (reference sequence). CDR3 sequence (DNA): TGCAGTGCTAGCGCCGGACACAGCAACACTGAAGCTTTCTTT. It yields the protein CSASAGHSNTEAFF.

This clonotype has more than one count but fewer than ten. The chain recombines TRBV27 with TRBJ1-2, with TRBD1 matching 9 bases. CDR1 and CDR2 from the germline V gene are MNHEY and SMNVEV (reference sequence). The CDR3 length is 14 residues. Trimming at V came to 6 bases and at J to 2 bases, leaving 4 bases not matched to a gene. As DNA, the CDR3 is TGTGCCAGCAGCAACGGACAGGGGAACTATGGCTACACCTTC. This translates into CASSNGQGNYGYTF.

This chain links TRBV7-6 with TRBJ1-2; D gene uncertain. V dropped 2 bases and J dropped 6 bases, with 10 bases sitting between them. Germline-derived CDR1 and CDR2 are SGHVS and FNYEAQ. This CDR3 has 13 amino acids. The DNA for the CDR3 is TGTGCCAGCAGCTTACGGCAGGCGGATGGCTACACCTTC. It codes for CASSLRQADGYTF.

This clonotype came up a few times. V usage is TRBV6-2 or TRBV6-3 and J usage is TRBJ2-3, with 9 positions matching TRBD2. The CDR3 consists of 18 residues. V was clipped by 8 bases and J by 2 bases; unmatched bases: 17. Germline-derived CDR1 and CDR2 are MNHEY and SVGEGT. The CDR3 coding sequence is TGTGCCAGCTTCCCTCTTCTGGGGCTAGCGGGATTCACAGATACGCAGTATTTT. It translates to CASFPLLGLAGFTDTQYF.

Here the CDR3 reads CASSPSGAGEGIQYF. The CDR3 DNA reads TGTGCCAGCAGCCCTTCGGGGGCGGGGGAGGGCATTCAGTACTTC. The chain employs TRBV7-3 and TRBJ2-4, with D perhaps matching TRBD2 (7 bases). Deletions cut 5 bases from V and 9 bases from J, with 20 bases between. Germline V gene data show CDR1 as SGHTA and CDR2 as FQGTGA. The CDR3 is 15 residues long.

This chain uses TRBV6-5 with TRBJ2-3; D not resolved. Trimming shortened V by 6 bases and J by 0 bases, and 10 bases separated the two germline ends. Germline V gene data show CDR1 as MNHEY and CDR2 as SVGAGI. This CDR3 has 14 amino acids. This CDR3 reads CASSEQRSTDTQYF. DNA of the CDR3: TGTGCCAGCAGCGAACAGCGAAGCACAGATACGCAGTATTTT.

The V and J genes are TRBV29-1 and TRBJ2-1, with D possibly TRBD1 on 7 matching bases. The V gene lost 1 base and the J gene lost 3 bases, with 16 bases spanning the gap. The germline V gene has CDR1 SQVTM and CDR2 ANQGSEA. This CDR3 has 16 residues. This CDR3 reads CSVEGNRQGGYNEQFF. The CDR3 nucleotides read TGCAGCGTTGAAGGTAATAGGCAGGGGGGCTACAATGAGCAGTTCTTC.

This clonotype came up once. The CDR3 region is CASSPGQGPLFF. CDR3 nucleotides: TGTGCCAGCAGTCCGGGACAGGGGCCGCTGTTCTTC. V is TRBV12-3 or TRBV12-4 and J is TRBJ2-1; 10 nucleotides match TRBD1. The ends lost 5 bases at V and 15 bases at J; junction bases unmatched: 7. CDR3 size: 12 residues.

This chain uses TRBV5-6 with TRBJ2-1; D uncertain. Germline CDR1 is SGHDT and CDR2 is YYEEEE. The V and J ends lost 3 bases and 4 bases respectively, with 17 bases between them. The CDR3 is 16 amino acids. CDR3 in DNA: TGTGCCAGCAGCTCACCACATAGCATCGCGTACAATGAGCAGTTCTTC. Its protein product is CASSSPHSIAYNEQFF.

CDR3 protein: CSARDFSGVNTEAFF. The CDR3 nucleotides are TGCAGTGCTAGAGATTTTTCAGGGGTGAACACTGAAGCTTTCTTT. The genes are TRBV20-1 and TRBJ1-1; D is possibly TRBD1 (6 bases). Trimming removed 0 bases at V and 0 bases at J, with 11 bases between. The CDR3 runs 15 residues. Germline V CDR1 and CDR2: DFQATT, SNEGSKA (reference sequence).

This clonotype has a handful of counts. V and J are TRBV2 and TRBJ1-2; no clear D. CDR1 is SNHLY, CDR2 FYNNEI, per germline. The germline V and J ends were trimmed by 4 bases and 6 bases, with 12 bases remaining between them. This CDR3 region has 13 residues. The CDR3 loop reads CASSVAPRNGYTF. CDR3 DNA: TGTGCCAGCAGTGTTGCCCCACGAAATGGCTACACCTTC. The complete variable domain, with remaining parts taken from reference TRBV2 and TRBJ1-2, reads EPEVTQTPSHQVTQMGQEVILRCVPISNHLYFYWYRQILGQKVEFLVSFYNNEISEKSEIFDDQFSVERPDGSNFTLKIRSTKLEDSAMYFCASSVAPRNGYTFGSGTRLTVV.

The V and J genes are TRBV5-1 and TRBJ2-1; 9 bases match TRBD2. Losses at the gene ends were 0 bases for V and 3 bases for J; bases not matched to a gene: 13. From germline, CDR1 is SGHRS and CDR2 YFSETQ. This CDR3 is 19 amino acids long. Here the CDR3 reads CASSLALLTGTSNYNEQFF. CDR3 sequence (DNA): TGCGCCAGCAGCTTGGCCCTTTTAACCGGGACTAGCAACTACAATGAGCAGTTCTTC.

V gene TRBV27 combines with J gene TRBJ2-1, with D perhaps matching TRBD1 (6 bases). This CDR3 has 18 amino acids. CDR1 and CDR2 (germline): MNHEY, SMNVEV (reference sequence). Trimming took off 3 bases at V and 8 bases at J, with 26 bases between the two ends. The DNA of the CDR3 is TGTGCCAGCAGTTTTCCCCCCTCATTAGTTCATAAGGGGGATGAGCAGTTCTTC. This sequence encodes CASSFPPSLVHKGDEQFF.

The rearrangement joins TRBV12-3 or TRBV12-4 to TRBJ2-5; 11 bases agree with TRBD1. This CDR3 is 16 amino acids long. Trimming cost V 4 bases and J 4 bases; bases outside gene matches: 8. Written as DNA, the CDR3 is TGTGCCAGCAGTTCTTTAGCGGGGACAGGGGGAGAGACCCAGTACTTC. Amino acids: CASSSLAGTGGETQYF.

The V and J genes are TRBV14 and TRBJ2-1; D is ambiguous. V dropped 0 bases and J dropped 2 bases, with 2 bases sitting between them. Germline CDR1 SGHDN, CDR2 FVKESK. CDR3 length: 13 residues. In DNA form, the CDR3 reads TGTGCCAGCAGCCAAGATGCCTACAATGAGCAGTTCTTC. Its translation is CASSQDAYNEQFF.

The rearrangement uses TRBV7-9 and TRBJ2-1, with 9 bases matching TRBD2. V trimming: 1 base; J trimming: 2 bases; junction bases outside the gene matches: 6. The CDR3 loop spans 17 amino acids. Germline CDR1 SEHNR, CDR2 FQNEAQ (reference sequence). The CDR3 DNA reads TGTGCCAGCAGCTTAGGAGGGCTAGCGGGAACCTACAATGAGCAGTTCTTC. Residues: CASSLGGLAGTYNEQFF. The full variable domain, in which reference TRBV7-9 and TRBJ2-1 provide the parts outside the CDR3, is DTGVSQNPRHKITKRGQNVTFRCDPISEHNRLYWYRQTLGQGPEFLTYFQNEAQLEKSRLLSDRFSAERPKGSFSTLEIQRTEQGDSAMYLCASSLGGLAGTYNEQFFGPGTRLTVL.

The V and J genes are TRBV20-1 and TRBJ2-7, with D unclear. The CDR3 consists of 11 residues. V was trimmed by 5 bases and J by 2 bases, leaving 7 bases between them. The germline gives CDR1 DFQATT, CDR2 SNEGSKA (reference sequence). CDR3 in amino acids: CSAANPYEQYF. As DNA, the CDR3 is TGCAGTGCTGCAAATCCCTACGAGCAGTACTTC.

Comment on this clonotype: Mismatch with germline at one junction end may stem from a read error. The chain uses TRBV5-1 and TRBJ1-1; D is unresolved. The CDR3 runs to 12 residues. Germline CDR1 SGHRS, CDR2 YFSETQ. This CDR3 is CASSLDGPEAFF. The CDR3 nucleotides are TGCGCCAGCAGCTTGGATGGGCCTGAGGCTTTCTTT.

The V and J genes are TRBV7-9 and TRBJ2-3; 13 bases map to TRBD2. J lost 1 base, V lost 6 bases, and 10 bases had no gene match. Germline CDR1 is SEHNR and CDR2 is FQNEAQ (reference sequence). The CDR3 has 18 residues. CDR3 DNA: TGTGCCAGCAGAGCGACATTCGGGACTAGCGGGGGCACAGATACGCAGTATTTT. Translation: CASRATFGTSGGTDTQYF.